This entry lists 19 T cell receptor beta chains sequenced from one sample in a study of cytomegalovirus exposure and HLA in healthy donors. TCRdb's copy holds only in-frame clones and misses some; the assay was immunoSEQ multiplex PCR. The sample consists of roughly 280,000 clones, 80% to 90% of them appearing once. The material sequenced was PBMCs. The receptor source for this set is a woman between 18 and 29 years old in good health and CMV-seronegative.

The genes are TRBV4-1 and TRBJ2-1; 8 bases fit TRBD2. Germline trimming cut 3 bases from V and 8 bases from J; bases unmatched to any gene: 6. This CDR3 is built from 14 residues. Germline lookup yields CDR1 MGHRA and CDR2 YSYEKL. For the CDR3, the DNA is TGCGCCAGCAGCCATGGGCGGGAGGAGGATGAGCAGTTCTTC. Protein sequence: CASSHGREEDEQFF.

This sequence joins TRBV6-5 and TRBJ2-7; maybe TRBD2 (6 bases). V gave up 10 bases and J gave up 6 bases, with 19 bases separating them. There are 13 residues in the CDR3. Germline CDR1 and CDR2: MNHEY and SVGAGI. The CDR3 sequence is CATTLAVGGEQYF. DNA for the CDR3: TGTGCCACCACTCTCGCGGTGGGAGGCGAGCAGTACTTC.

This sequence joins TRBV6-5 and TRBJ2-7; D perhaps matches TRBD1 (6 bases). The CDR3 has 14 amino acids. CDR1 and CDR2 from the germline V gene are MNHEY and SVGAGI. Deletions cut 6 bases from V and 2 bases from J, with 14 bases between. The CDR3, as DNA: TGTGCCAGCAGGAAGGCAGGACAGCCCTACGAGCAGTACTTC. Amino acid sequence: CASRKAGQPYEQYF.

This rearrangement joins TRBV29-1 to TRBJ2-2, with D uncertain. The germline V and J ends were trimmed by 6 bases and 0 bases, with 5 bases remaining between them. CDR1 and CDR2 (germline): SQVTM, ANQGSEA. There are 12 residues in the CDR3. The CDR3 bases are TGCAGCGTGATAGCGAACACCGGGGAGCTGTTTTTT. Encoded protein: CSVIANTGELFF.

CDR3 nucleotide sequence: TGCAGCGTCGCTTTAAGGCAGGGAGGACAGCCCCAGCATTTT. Residues: CSVALRQGGQPQHF. The rearrangement links TRBV29-1 to TRBJ1-5, with D maybe TRBD1 (5 bases). This CDR3 is built from 14 residues. V dropped 6 bases and J dropped 7 bases, with 19 bases sitting between them. Germline V gives CDR1 SQVTM, CDR2 ANQGSEA.

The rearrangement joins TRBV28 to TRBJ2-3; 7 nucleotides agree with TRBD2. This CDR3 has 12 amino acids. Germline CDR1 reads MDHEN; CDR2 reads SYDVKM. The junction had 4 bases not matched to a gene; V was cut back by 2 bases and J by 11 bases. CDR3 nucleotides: TGTGCCAGCAGTTTAGGGCGGGAGAAGCAGTATTTT. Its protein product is CASSLGREKQYF.

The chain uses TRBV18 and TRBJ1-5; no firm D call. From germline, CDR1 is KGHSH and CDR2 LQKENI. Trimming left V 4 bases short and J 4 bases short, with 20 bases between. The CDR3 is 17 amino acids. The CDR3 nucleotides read TGTGCCAGCTCACGCGATCACGCCCCGTCCGTAAATCAGCCCCAGCATTTT. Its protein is CASSRDHAPSVNQPQHF. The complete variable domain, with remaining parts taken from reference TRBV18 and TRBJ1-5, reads NAGVMQNPRHLVRRRGQEARLRCSPMKGHSHVYWYRQLPEEGLKFMVYLQKENIIDESGMPKERFSAEFPKEGPSILRIQQVVRGDSAAYFCASSRDHAPSVNQPQHFGDGTRLSIL.

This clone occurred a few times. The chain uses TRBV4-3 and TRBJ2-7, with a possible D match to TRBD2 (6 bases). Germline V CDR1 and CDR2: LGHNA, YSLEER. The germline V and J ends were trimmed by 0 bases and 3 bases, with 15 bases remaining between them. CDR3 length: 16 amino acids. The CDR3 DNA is TGCGCCAGCAGCCAAGATGGTTCCCCGGGGGACTACGAGCAGTACTTC. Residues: CASSQDGSPGDYEQYF.

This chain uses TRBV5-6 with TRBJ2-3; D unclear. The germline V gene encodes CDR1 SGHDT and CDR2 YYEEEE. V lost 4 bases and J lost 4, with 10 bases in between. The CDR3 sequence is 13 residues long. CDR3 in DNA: TGTGCCAGCAGCCAGTCAGGTCCAGATACGCAGTATTTT. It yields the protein CASSQSGPDTQYF.

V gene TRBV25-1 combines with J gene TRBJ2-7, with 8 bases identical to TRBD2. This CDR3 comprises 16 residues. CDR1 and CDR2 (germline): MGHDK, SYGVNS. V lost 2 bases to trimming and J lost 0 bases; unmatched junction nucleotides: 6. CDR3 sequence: CASSEILAGVSYEQYF. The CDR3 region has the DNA TGTGCCAGCAGTGAAATCCTAGCGGGCGTCTCCTACGAGCAGTACTTC.

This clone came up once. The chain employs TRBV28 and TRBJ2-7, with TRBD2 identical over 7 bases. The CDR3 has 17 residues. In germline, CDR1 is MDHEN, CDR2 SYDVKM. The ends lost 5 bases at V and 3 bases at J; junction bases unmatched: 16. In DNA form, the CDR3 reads TGTGCCAGCAGTCCGGCGGGGGATAGGGGCCCCCGCTACGAGCAGTACTTC. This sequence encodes CASSPAGDRGPRYEQYF.

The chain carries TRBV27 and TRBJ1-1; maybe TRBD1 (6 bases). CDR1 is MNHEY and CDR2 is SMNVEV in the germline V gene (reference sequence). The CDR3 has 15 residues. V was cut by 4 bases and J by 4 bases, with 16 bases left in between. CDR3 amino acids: CASSSGAGAVTEAFF. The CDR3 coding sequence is TGTGCCAGCAGTTCCGGGGCGGGGGCAGTCACTGAAGCTTTCTTT.

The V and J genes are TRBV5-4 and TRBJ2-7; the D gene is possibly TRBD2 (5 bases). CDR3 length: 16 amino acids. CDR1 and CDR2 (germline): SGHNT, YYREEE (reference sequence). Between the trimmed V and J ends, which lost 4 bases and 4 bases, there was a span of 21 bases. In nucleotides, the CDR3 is TGTGCCAGCAGCCAGAGGACGGGGTTGCGGAGTTACGAGCAGTACTTC. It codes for CASSQRTGLRSYEQYF.

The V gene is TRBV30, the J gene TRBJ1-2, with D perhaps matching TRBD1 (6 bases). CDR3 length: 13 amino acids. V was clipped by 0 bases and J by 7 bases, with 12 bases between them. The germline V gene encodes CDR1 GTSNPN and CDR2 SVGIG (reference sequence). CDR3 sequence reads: CAWSVPGAGGYTF. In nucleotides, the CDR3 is TGTGCCTGGAGTGTGCCAGGGGCGGGTGGCTACACCTTC.

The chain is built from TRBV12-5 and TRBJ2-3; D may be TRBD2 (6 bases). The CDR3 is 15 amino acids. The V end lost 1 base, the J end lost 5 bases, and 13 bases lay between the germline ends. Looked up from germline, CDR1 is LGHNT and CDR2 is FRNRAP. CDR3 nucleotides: TGTGCTAGTGGTTTGGGGCTGGGAGCGGGAGATACGCAGTATTTT. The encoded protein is CASGLGLGAGDTQYF.

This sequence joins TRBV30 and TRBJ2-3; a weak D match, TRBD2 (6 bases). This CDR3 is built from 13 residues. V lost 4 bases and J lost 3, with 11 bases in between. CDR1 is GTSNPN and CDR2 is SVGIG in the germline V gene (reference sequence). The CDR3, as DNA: TGTGCCTGGATAAGAGGAGGGACAGATACGCAGTATTTT. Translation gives CAWIRGGTDTQYF.

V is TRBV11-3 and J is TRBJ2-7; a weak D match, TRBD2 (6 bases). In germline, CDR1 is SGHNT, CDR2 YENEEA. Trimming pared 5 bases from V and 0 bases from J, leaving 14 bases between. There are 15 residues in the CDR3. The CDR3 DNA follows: TGTGCCAGCAGCCCCGGGACTTACGGCTCCTACGAGCAGTACTTC. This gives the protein CASSPGTYGSYEQYF.

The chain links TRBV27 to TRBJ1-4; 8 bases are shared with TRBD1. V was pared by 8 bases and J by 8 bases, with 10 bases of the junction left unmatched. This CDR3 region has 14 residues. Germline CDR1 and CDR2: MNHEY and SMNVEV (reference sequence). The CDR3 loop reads CASRPGDRGEKLFF. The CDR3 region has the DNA TGTGCCAGCCGCCCGGGAGACAGGGGAGAAAAACTGTTTTTT.

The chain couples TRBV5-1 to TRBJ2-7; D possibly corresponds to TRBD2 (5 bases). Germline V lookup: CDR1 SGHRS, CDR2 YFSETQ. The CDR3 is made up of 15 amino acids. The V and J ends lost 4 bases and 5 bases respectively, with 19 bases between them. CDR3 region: CASSPQRGQKDEQYF. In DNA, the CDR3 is TGCGCCAGCAGCCCCCAGAGAGGGCAGAAGGACGAGCAGTACTTC.